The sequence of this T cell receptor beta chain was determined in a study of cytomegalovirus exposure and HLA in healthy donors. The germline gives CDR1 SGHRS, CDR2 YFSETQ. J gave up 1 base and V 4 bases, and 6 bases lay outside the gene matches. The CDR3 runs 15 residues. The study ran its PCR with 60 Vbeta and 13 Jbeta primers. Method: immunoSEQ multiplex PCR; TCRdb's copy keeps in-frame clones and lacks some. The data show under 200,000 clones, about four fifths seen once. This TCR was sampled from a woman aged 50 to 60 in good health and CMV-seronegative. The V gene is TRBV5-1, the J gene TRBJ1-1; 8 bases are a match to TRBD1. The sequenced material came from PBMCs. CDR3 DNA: TGCGCCAGCAGCCCTCCCGGACAGGGGAACACTGAAGCTTTCTTT. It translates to CASSPPGQGNTEAFF.